The subject of this entry is one T cell receptor (beta chain). The data belong to a study of blood T cell repertoires in COVID-19. On the study more broadly: The United States, Italy and Spain supplied acute and convalescent COVID-19 samples.

Original handling: Quantification of nucleated cells was approximated via reference gene primer amplification. TCRdb's copy holds only in-frame clones and misses some; the assay was immunoSEQ multiplex PCR. V, J and clone size are taken as reported in that table, and D and trimming were inferred from the DNA itself. The top ten hold 4% to 5% of the sample, which has roughly 120,000 clones, about nine tenths seen once. The sequence was obtained from a man aged 60-69 years with COVID-19, enrolled during active disease. Sequencing input: peripheral blood.

The CDR3 DNA is TGTGCCAGCAGTCCTCAGGGAAGTACGCAGTATTTT. Translation: CASSPQGSTQYF. The chain couples TRBV5-8 to TRBJ2-3, with D possibly matching TRBD1 (5 bases). Trimming removed 5 bases at V and 8 bases at J, with 12 bases between. Germline V CDR1 and CDR2: SGHTS, YDEGEE. The CDR3 has 12 residues.